This T cell receptor (beta chain) was found in a study of molecular identifiers for immune sequencing clone quantification. Regarding this clonotype: This may be a read error, as it is one base from a much larger clone.

Methods described previously, with TCR primers listed, were used for bulk TCR libraries. Each CDR3 protein gets one entry after TCRdb re-called the PCR reads with MiXCR. Of about 10,000 distinct CDR3 sequences in the sample, 20% to 25% are singletons; the top ten hold around 1.5%. The naive CD8 libraries originated from between 20,000 and 1,000,000 sorted cells and drew on 10%, 30% or 50% RNA. Germline lookup yields CDR1 LNHDA and CDR2 SQIVND (reference sequence). This CDR3 region has 19 residues. V dropped 5 bases and J dropped 5; count of bases not matched to a gene: 21. Sequencing was performed on naive CD8+ T cells from blood, with Jurkat cell RNA spiked in. Subset indicated: FACS-sorted CD8+CD4-CCR7+CD45RA+ naive T cells. This chain connects TRBV19 to TRBJ1-5; 7 positions match TRBD1. The sequence was obtained from a human donor in good health. Some libraries in this study had Jurkat cell RNA spiked in. CDR3 sequence reads: CASSSQGDSFFVGDQPQHF. DNA of the CDR3: TGTGCCAGTAGTTCTCAGGGGGATTCGTTTTTTGTCGGAGATCAGCCCCAGCATTTT.